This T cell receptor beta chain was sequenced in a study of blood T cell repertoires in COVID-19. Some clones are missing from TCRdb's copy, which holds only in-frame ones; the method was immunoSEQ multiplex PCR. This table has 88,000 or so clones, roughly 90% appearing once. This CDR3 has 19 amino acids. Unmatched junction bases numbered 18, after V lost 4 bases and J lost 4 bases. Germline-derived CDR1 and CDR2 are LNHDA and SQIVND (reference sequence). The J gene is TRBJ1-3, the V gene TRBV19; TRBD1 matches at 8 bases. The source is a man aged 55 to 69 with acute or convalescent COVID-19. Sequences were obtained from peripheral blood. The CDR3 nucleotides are TGTGCCAGTAGTAAACCGACCGCAGGGGGCCTCATGGTCGGAAACACCATATATTTT. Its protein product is CASSKPTAGGLMVGNTIYF.